A single sample is the source of the 29 T cell receptor beta chains below, sequenced in a study of shared T cell receptors in the human thymus. Using immunoSEQ multiplex PCR, the repertoire was profiled, and TCRdb retains in-frame clones only, with some absent. This sample has more than 550,000 clones, with around 85% found just once. The data were also submitted as part of a second study, on human thymus T cells.

Sequencing input: thymocytes. These receptor sequences come from a girl under three years old with a congenital heart defect.

The chain combines TRBV14 with TRBJ1-2; 10 positions agree with TRBD1. This CDR3 is 15 amino acids long. The trim removed 1 base at V and 8 bases at J, leaving 7 bases unmatched. Germline V gene data show CDR1 as SGHDN and CDR2 as FVKESK. The CDR3 coding sequence is TGTGCCAGCAGCCAAGGTCCGGACAGGGGGGAAGGCTACACCTTC. Amino acids: CASSQGPDRGEGYTF.

The J gene is TRBJ2-7, the V gene TRBV5-1, with a weak D call TRBD1 (6 bases). V shed 0 bases and J shed 2 bases, with 12 bases lying between them. Germline V lookup: CDR1 SGHRS, CDR2 YFSETQ. CDR3 length: 15 amino acids. The DNA for the CDR3 is TGCGCCAGCAGCTTGGTGGTGGGGGACACCTACGAGCAGTACTTC. This translates into CASSLVVGDTYEQYF.

The chain recombines TRBV15 with TRBJ2-7, with TRBD1 identical over 7 bases. With V trimmed by 0 bases and J by 1 base, 9 bases remained unmatched. CDR1 LNHNV and CDR2 YYDKDF come from the germline V gene (reference sequence). The CDR3 sequence is 17 residues long. Written as DNA, the CDR3 is TGTGCCACCAGCAGAGATCGAGGGGACAGAGTTTCCTACGAGCAGTACTTC. Residues: CATSRDRGDRVSYEQYF.

This clone appeared a few times. This chain joins TRBV11-2 and TRBJ1-1, with D possibly matching TRBD1 (6 bases). Germline lookup yields CDR1 SGHAT and CDR2 FQNNGV. Trimming took off 4 bases at V and 7 bases at J, with 22 bases between the two ends. The CDR3 is made up of 16 amino acids. The CDR3 reads CASSSPRDKELSEAFF. CDR3 bases: TGTGCCAGCAGCTCACCCCGGGACAAGGAGTTGAGTGAAGCTTTCTTT.

The V gene is TRBV5-1, the J gene TRBJ2-5, with TRBD2 matching over 9 bases. The CDR3 has 14 amino acids. Germline trimming cut 3 bases from V and 3 bases from J; bases unmatched to any gene: 3. Germline assignment: CDR1 SGHRS and CDR2 YFSETQ. CDR3 sequence reads: CASSSWTSEETQYF. The CDR3 nucleotides read TGCGCCAGCAGCTCTTGGACTAGCGAAGAGACCCAGTACTTC.

The chain joins TRBV27 to TRBJ2-2, with unresolved D. This CDR3 spans 17 amino acids. V lost 5 bases to trimming and J lost 8 bases, with 24 bases between them. Germline assignment: CDR1 MNHEY and CDR2 SMNVEV (reference sequence). The CDR3 DNA follows: TGTGCCAGCAGTCCCCCCCCGATGGGCCCAAGGCTAGGGGAGCTGTTTTTT. Its protein product is CASSPPPMGPRLGELFF.

V and J are TRBV7-9 and TRBJ1-6; TRBD1 aligns across 8 bases. This CDR3 comprises 14 residues. The trim removed 8 bases at V and 5 bases at J, leaving 5 bases unmatched. The germline CDR1 and CDR2 sequences are SEHNR and FQNEAQ (reference sequence). CDR3 DNA: TGTGCCAGCGCCTCGGGACAGGATAATTCACCCCTCCACTTT. Translated: CASASGQDNSPLHF.

The V gene is TRBV5-4, the J gene TRBJ1-1, with unresolved D. With 4 bases removed from V and 3 bases from J, the gap between germline ends came to 19 bases. The length of the CDR3 is 16 residues. Germline V CDR1 and CDR2: SGHNT, YYREEE (reference sequence). Written as DNA, the CDR3 is TGTGCCAGCAGCCCCCCACAACAAACGCGGTACACTGAAGCTTTCTTT. The encoded protein is CASSPPQQTRYTEAFF.

This clone was observed a single time. The DNA for the CDR3 is TGTGCCAGCAGCCAAGCCCGACACCGCTCCTACGAGCAGTACTTC. Translation gives CASSQARHRSYEQYF. This chain links TRBV14 with TRBJ2-7; D gene uncertain. V gave up 1 base and J gave up 0 bases, with 10 bases separating them. There are 15 residues in the CDR3. Germline CDR1 SGHDN, CDR2 FVKESK. Combining the CDR3 with reference TRBV14 and TRBJ2-7 gives the whole variable domain EAGVTQFPSHSVIEKGQTVTLRCDPISGHDNLYWYRRVMGKEIKFLLHFVKESKQDESGMPNNRFLAERTGGTYSTLKVQPAELEDSGVYFCASSQARHRSYEQYFGPGTRLTVT.

The CDR3 reads CASGFRGFGYGYTF. The CDR3 DNA reads as TGTGCCAGCGGGTTCAGGGGATTTGGCTATGGCTACACCTTC. V gene TRBV27 combines with J gene TRBJ1-2, with D maybe TRBD1 (6 bases). Germline V gives CDR1 MNHEY, CDR2 SMNVEV (reference sequence). Trimming left V 8 bases short and J 4 bases short, with 17 bases between. The CDR3 runs 14 residues.

CDR3 sequence: CASSPSGGGHNEQFF. CDR3 nucleotides: TGTGCCAGCAGTCCCTCCGGGGGGGGCCACAATGAGCAGTTCTTC. The chain employs TRBV28 and TRBJ2-1; TRBD2 matches 8 bases. Germline loops: CDR1 MDHEN, CDR2 SYDVKM. The V segment lost 5 bases and the J segment 5 bases; nucleotides outside the gene matches: 8. This CDR3 is built from 15 residues.

This clone appeared a few times. V and J are TRBV11-2 and TRBJ2-1, with D maybe TRBD2 (5 bases). This CDR3 contains 12 residues. Germline V gene sequence: CDR1 SGHAT, CDR2 FQNNGV. V lost 5 bases to trimming and J lost 6 bases, with 8 bases between them. CDR3 sequence (DNA): TGTGCCAGCAGCCGTCGGGGCAATGAGCAGTTCTTC. Its protein is CASSRRGNEQFF. Full variable domain (missing parts from reference TRBV11-2 and TRBJ2-1): EAGVAQSPRYKIIEKRQSVAFWCNPISGHATLYWYQQILGQGPKLLIQFQNNGVVDDSQLPKDRFSAERLKGVDSTLKIQPAKLEDSAVYLCASSRRGNEQFFGPGTRLTVL.

In this sample, this clone turned up a few times. The V call is TRBV4-1, the J call TRBJ1-2; 10 positions match TRBD1. V was pared by 2 bases and J by 5 bases, with 2 bases of the junction left unmatched. This CDR3 is built from 14 residues. CDR1 and CDR2 from the germline V gene are MGHRA and YSYEKL. The CDR3 nucleotides read TGCGCCAGCAGCCAATGGACAGGGGGGTATGGCTACACCTTC. Its translation is CASSQWTGGYGYTF.

The genes are TRBV28 and TRBJ1-2; D possibly corresponds to TRBD1 (5 bases). The CDR3 spans 16 residues. V was cut by 3 bases and J by 6 bases, with 20 bases left in between. The germline V gene encodes CDR1 MDHEN and CDR2 SYDVKM. CDR3 coding DNA: TGTGCCAGCAGTTTCGTTTCGTGGGGGGGGAGAGATGGCTACACCTTC. The encoded protein is CASSFVSWGGRDGYTF.

The CDR3 here is CASSLGLAGHEQFF. CDR3 nucleotides: TGTGCCAGCAGCTTAGGACTAGCGGGCCATGAGCAGTTCTTC. This sequence joins TRBV7-6 and TRBJ2-1; TRBD2 aligns across 10 bases. The CDR3 has 14 amino acids. Looked up from germline, CDR1 is SGHVS and CDR2 is FNYEAQ. V lost 1 base, J lost 8 bases, and 2 bases stayed unmatched.

The CDR3 coding sequence is TGTGCCAGCAGCTTGACAGGGGCACGGAACTATGGCTACACCTTC. Its protein is CASSLTGARNYGYTF. The chain carries TRBV5-6 and TRBJ1-2, with 7 positions matching TRBD1. Trimming took 1 base from V and 2 from J; bases not matched to a gene: 5. The CDR3 consists of 15 residues. Germline V CDR1 and CDR2: SGHDT, YYEEEE.

The chain is built from TRBV7-9 and TRBJ1-3; 8 bases align to TRBD1. Germline V lookup: CDR1 SEHNR, CDR2 FQNEAQ (reference sequence). There are 18 residues in the CDR3. The trim removed 2 bases at V and 1 base at J, leaving 10 bases unmatched. The CDR3 loop reads CASSLRQGSVDSGNTIYF. Here the CDR3 DNA reads TGTGCCAGCAGCTTACGACAGGGGTCAGTGGATTCTGGAAACACCATATATTTT.

The chain recombines TRBV15 with TRBJ1-5, with D uncertain. Looked up from germline, CDR1 is LNHNV and CDR2 is YYDKDF (reference sequence). V lost 4 bases and J 4 bases, leaving 5 bases between the germline ends. The CDR3 totals 12 residues. CDR3 sequence (DNA): TGTGCCACCAGCACCCTAAATCAGCCCCAGCATTTT. It encodes CATSTLNQPQHF. Combining the CDR3 with reference TRBV15 and TRBJ1-5 gives the whole variable domain DAMVIQNPRYQVTQFGKPVTLSCSQTLNHNVMYWYQQKSSQAPKLLFHYYDKDFNNEADTPDNFQSRRPNTSFCFLDIRSPGLGDTAMYLCATSTLNQPQHFGDGTRLSIL.

This clone was recorded once. The rearrangement uses TRBV5-6 and TRBJ1-1, with 7 bases aligning to TRBD1. The germline CDR1 and CDR2 sequences are SGHDT and YYEEEE. J was trimmed by 0 bases and V by 2 bases; bases with no gene match: 7. The CDR3 loop spans 16 amino acids. This CDR3 is CASSLDRAFMNTEAFF. DNA for the CDR3: TGTGCCAGCAGCTTAGACAGGGCGTTCATGAACACTGAAGCTTTCTTT.

There are a few counts of this clone. The genes are TRBV4-1 and TRBJ2-1; 8 bases match TRBD2. The germline V gene has CDR1 MGHRA and CDR2 YSYEKL. The CDR3 totals 14 residues. V shed 1 base, J shed 8 bases, and the junction held 4 bases outside the gene matches. CDR3 DNA: TGCGCCAGCAGCCAAGTAGCGGGGTCCCATGAGCAGTTCTTC. Amino acid sequence: CASSQVAGSHEQFF.

The rearrangement links TRBV30 to TRBJ1-3, with TRBD1 matching over 7 bases. The CDR3 spans 16 residues. Unmatched junction bases numbered 11, after V lost 5 bases and J lost 1 base. Germline lookup yields CDR1 GTSNPN and CDR2 SVGIG (reference sequence). The chain's CDR3 is CAWGTPEDRSGNTIYF. CDR3 coding DNA: TGTGCCTGGGGAACCCCCGAGGACAGGTCTGGAAACACCATATATTTT.

The V call is TRBV10-3, the J call TRBJ2-7; 8 nucleotides agree with TRBD1. From germline, CDR1 is ENHRY and CDR2 SYGVKD. V was pared by 9 bases and J by 2 bases, with 3 bases of the junction left unmatched. The length of the CDR3 is 12 residues. The CDR3 DNA follows: TGTGCCATTCGGGACAGGACCTACGAGCAGTACTTC. Its translation: CAIRDRTYEQYF.

This clone has a handful of counts. The V and J genes are TRBV30 and TRBJ1-1; D unresolved. There are 14 residues in the CDR3. From germline, CDR1 is GTSNPN and CDR2 SVGIG (reference sequence). Trimming shortened V by 4 bases and J by 4 bases, and 16 bases separated the two germline ends. Written as DNA, the CDR3 is TGTGCCTGGATGCCCCCATCTCGGGGCACTGAAGCTTTCTTT. Translation gives CAWMPPSRGTEAFF.

The chain recombines TRBV2 with TRBJ1-5; 7 nucleotides match TRBD1. Trimming removed 7 bases from V and 5 bases from J; junction bases left unmatched: 14. CDR3 size: 16 residues. Germline V gene data show CDR1 as SNHLY and CDR2 as FYNNEI. This CDR3 reads CASTPPPTGLDQPQHF. CDR3 DNA: TGTGCCAGCACCCCTCCCCCGACAGGGCTAGATCAGCCCCAGCATTTT. The variable domain in full, with the rest retrieved from reference TRBV2 and TRBJ1-5, is EPEVTQTPSHQVTQMGQEVILRCVPISNHLYFYWYRQILGQKVEFLVSFYNNEISEKSEIFDDQFSVERPDGSNFTLKIRSTKLEDSAMYFCASTPPPTGLDQPQHFGDGTRLSIL.

The chain uses TRBV9 and TRBJ1-2, with a tentative D call TRBD1 (5 bases). Trimming removed 4 bases from V and 3 bases from J, with 22 bases in between. The CDR3 length is 17 residues. Germline lookup yields CDR1 SGDLS and CDR2 YYNGEE. CDR3 in DNA: TGTGCCAGCAGCCCCGTCCCTCTTAGACAGAGCGACTATGGCTACACCTTC. It translates to CASSPVPLRQSDYGYTF.

This sequence joins TRBV5-4 and TRBJ2-7; TRBD1 might be the D (6 bases). Looked up from germline, CDR1 is SGHNT and CDR2 is YYREEE (reference sequence). V dropped 1 base and J dropped 3 bases, with 8 bases sitting between them. CDR3 length: 13 amino acids. CDR3 amino acids: CASSLTGFYEQYF. The CDR3 DNA sequence: TGTGCCAGCAGCTTGACAGGGTTCTACGAGCAGTACTTC.

The chain recombines TRBV2 with TRBJ1-1; D is possibly TRBD1 (5 bases). V shed 9 bases and J shed 1 base, with 9 bases lying between them. Germline V gene data show CDR1 as SNHLY and CDR2 as FYNNEI. The length of the CDR3 is 12 residues. The CDR3 loop is CASTGTNTEAFF. CDR3 in DNA: TGTGCCAGTACAGGTACGAACACTGAAGCTTTCTTT.

This clone was picked up a small number of times. V usage is TRBV28 and J usage is TRBJ1-4; a weak D match, TRBD1 (6 bases). V was pared by 8 bases and J by 8 bases, with 21 bases between. CDR1 and CDR2 from the germline V gene are MDHEN and SYDVKM. CDR3 size: 15 residues. This CDR3 reads CASPHPWVQGEKLFF. Written as DNA, the CDR3 is TGTGCCAGCCCCCACCCTTGGGTTCAGGGGGAAAAACTGTTTTTT.

This clone was detected only a few times. V and J are TRBV5-8 and TRBJ1-2, with 7 bases identical to TRBD1. J gave up 2 bases and V 2 bases, and 15 bases lay outside the gene matches. The CDR3 covers 18 residues. The germline CDR1 and CDR2 sequences are SGHTS and YDEGEE. For the CDR3, the DNA is TGTGCCAGCAGCTTTGGGGGCTGGGACAGCTACCTAAACTATGGCTACACCTTC. This sequence encodes CASSFGGWDSYLNYGYTF.